A single sample is the source of the 18 T cell receptor beta chains below, sequenced in a study of blood T cell repertoires in COVID-19. Assay used: immunoSEQ multiplex PCR; TCRdb lists only in-frame clones, some missing. The repertoire includes 150,000 to 200,000 clones, 90% of them detected once, and 0.53% sits in the top ten. Sequenced input: peripheral blood. The receptor set was obtained from a man in his forties or fifties with acute or convalescent COVID-19.

The chain has TRBV4-3 and TRBJ2-7; TRBD1 might be the D (6 bases). This CDR3 is 14 amino acids long. V gave up 0 bases and J gave up 5 bases, with 11 bases separating them. Germline CDR1 and CDR2: LGHNA and YSLEER. In nucleotides, the CDR3 is TGCGCCAGCAGCCAAGAACAACAGGGTGACGAGCAGTACGTC. The encoded protein is CASSQEQQGDEQYV.

The chain combines TRBV10-3 with TRBJ2-1; maybe TRBD1 (5 bases). The CDR3 runs to 11 residues. CDR1 and CDR2 from the germline V gene are ENHRY and SYGVKD. V lost 7 bases to trimming and J lost 8 bases, with 9 bases between them. The CDR3 nucleotides are TGTGCCATCAATCAGGGTGATGAGCAGTTCTTC. It encodes CAINQGDEQFF.

The rearrangement joins TRBV27 to TRBJ2-1, with 11 nucleotides matching TRBD2. The CDR3 has 14 residues. The V and J ends lost 2 bases and 9 bases, in that order; junction bases with no gene match: 3. CDR1 is MNHEY and CDR2 is SMNVEV in the germline V gene (reference sequence). The CDR3 sequence: CASSLTSGRGEQFF. Here the CDR3 DNA reads TGTGCCAGCAGTTTAACTAGCGGGAGAGGTGAGCAGTTCTTC.

In this sample, this clone turned up once. The V call is TRBV14, the J call TRBJ2-1; TRBD2 aligns across 8 bases. CDR1 is SGHDN and CDR2 is FVKESK in the germline V gene. Trimming removed 4 bases from V and 3 bases from J; junction bases left unmatched: 11. This CDR3 is 17 amino acids long. The CDR3 loop is CASSPIPKREFYNEQFF. DNA for the CDR3: TGTGCCAGCAGCCCCATACCCAAGCGGGAGTTCTACAATGAGCAGTTCTTC.

The chain links TRBV6-5 to TRBJ2-6, with a possible D match to TRBD2 (6 bases). Germline lookup yields CDR1 MNHEY and CDR2 SVGAGI. V lost 4 bases and J lost 1, with 11 bases in between. The CDR3 extends over 16 amino acids. The CDR3 sequence: CASSSAGLSGANVLTF. In DNA form, the CDR3 reads TGTGCCAGCAGTTCCGCGGGGCTGTCTGGGGCCAACGTCCTGACTTTC.

The chain couples TRBV18 to TRBJ1-4, with D perhaps TRBD1 (6 bases). The CDR3 is 15 amino acids. The V gene's germline CDR1 is KGHSH and CDR2 LQKENI. V dropped 5 bases and J dropped 3 bases, with 13 bases sitting between them. CDR3 DNA sequence: TGTGCCAGCTCAACAGGGTTTGGTTCTAATGAAAAACTGTTTTTT. Translating gives CASSTGFGSNEKLFF.

The rearrangement uses TRBV9 and TRBJ2-6; D is uncertain. The CDR3 totals 17 residues. The germline V gene has CDR1 SGDLS and CDR2 YYNGEE. V dropped 3 bases and J dropped 0 bases, with 13 bases sitting between them. The CDR3 sequence is CASSEPRVYSGANVLTF. The CDR3 DNA reads TGTGCCAGCAGCGAGCCCCGGGTGTACTCTGGGGCCAACGTCCTGACTTTC. Filled out from reference TRBV9 and TRBJ2-6, the complete variable domain reads DSGVTQTPKHLITATGQRVTLRCSPRSGDLSVYWYQQSLDQGLQFLIQYYNGEERAKGNILERFSAQQFPDLHSELNLSSLELGDSALYFCASSEPRVYSGANVLTFGAGSRLTVL.

The chain links TRBV2 to TRBJ2-3; TRBD1 aligns across 10 bases. CDR1 and CDR2 from the germline V gene are SNHLY and FYNNEI. Unmatched junction bases numbered 5, after V lost 7 bases and J lost 10 bases. CDR3 length equals 12 residues. The CDR3 region has the DNA TGTGCCAGCACGGGACAGGGGTCAGCGCAGTATTTT. Translating gives CASTGQGSAQYF.

This clone has only a few counts. The chain joins TRBV5-4 to TRBJ2-5, with 9 nucleotides matching TRBD1. Germline CDR1 reads SGHNT; CDR2 reads YYREEE (reference sequence). This CDR3 is built from 16 residues. The J segment lost 5 bases and the V segment lost 4 bases, leaving 12 bases of the junction unmatched. The CDR3 DNA reads TGTGCCAGCAGCAGACCCGGGACAGGGATACGGGAGACCCAGTACTTC. It specifies CASSRPGTGIRETQYF.

Ten or more counts support this clone. V usage is TRBV6-5 and J usage is TRBJ1-5; D possibly corresponds to TRBD1 (5 bases). The CDR3 length is 14 residues. Germline loops: CDR1 MNHEY, CDR2 SVGAGI. The V end lost 10 bases, the J end lost 0 bases, and 13 bases lay between the germline ends. CDR3 sequence reads: CATGGGFSNQPQHF. CDR3 in DNA: TGTGCCACCGGGGGAGGGTTTAGCAATCAGCCCCAGCATTTT.

This clone was recorded once. This sequence joins TRBV7-8 and TRBJ1-5; the D is unclear. Germline CDR1 is SGHVS and CDR2 is FQNEAQ. The CDR3 length is 14 residues. Between the trimmed V and J ends, which lost 3 bases and 7 bases, there was a span of 13 bases. The CDR3 coding sequence is TGTGCCAGCAGCTTGGCGGGCAGTCTACAGCCCCAGCATTTT. Protein sequence: CASSLAGSLQPQHF.

The gene calls are TRBV16 and TRBJ2-5; D is uncertain. This CDR3 spans 14 amino acids. Germline V CDR1 and CDR2: KGHSY, FQNENV. Deletions cut 2 bases from V and 5 bases from J, with 12 bases between. CDR3 nucleotide sequence: TGTGCCAGCAGCCAAGGTTCAGGTTGGGAGACCCAGTACTTC. Amino acids: CASSQGSGWETQYF. Full variable domain (rest looked up from reference TRBV16 and TRBJ2-5): GEEVAQTPKHLVRGEGQKAKLYCAPIKGHSYVFWYQQVLKNEFKFLISFQNENVFDETGMPKERFSAKCLPNSPCSLEIQATKLEDSAVYFCASSQGSGWETQYFGPGTRLLVL.

The chain has TRBV5-4 and TRBJ1-2; D is undetermined. Germline CDR1 SGHNT, CDR2 YYREEE (reference sequence). Trimming shortened V by 0 bases and J by 5 bases, and 11 bases separated the two germline ends. The length of the CDR3 is 14 residues. The CDR3 sequence is CASSLGANTYGYTF. The CDR3 DNA is TGTGCCAGCAGCTTGGGGGCCAACACTTATGGCTACACCTTC.

The DNA of the CDR3 is TGTGCCAGCAGCTTGGGCGGGTCCTCCTACAATGAGCAGTTCTTC. Protein: CASSLGGSSYNEQFF. V and J are TRBV5-5 and TRBJ2-1; weak D call: TRBD2 (5 bases). This CDR3 has 15 residues. Deletions cut 0 bases from V and 0 bases from J, with 7 bases between. Germline values: CDR1 SGHKS, CDR2 YYEKEE (reference sequence).

This rearrangement joins TRBV7-9 to TRBJ2-5; a possible D gene is TRBD1 (5 bases). CDR3 length: 15 residues. Germline CDR1 is SEHNR and CDR2 is FQNEAQ (reference sequence). Trimming took 1 base from V and 2 from J, leaving 11 bases between them. The DNA of the CDR3 is TGTGCCAGCAGCTTAGGGGCCGGACAACAAGAGACCCAGTACTTC. Translating gives CASSLGAGQQETQYF.

This clone was detected once. The sample contains more than one DNA sequence encoding this CDR3. CDR3 sequence (DNA): TGTGCCAGCAGCCAGCGGGGGGCGGACACCGGGGAGCTGTTTTTT. Its translation is CASSQRGADTGELFF. V gene TRBV3-1 (or the pseudogene TRBV3-2) combines with J gene TRBJ2-2, with TRBD2 matching over 8 bases. This CDR3 spans 15 amino acids. Per the germline V gene, CDR1 is LGHDT and CDR2 is YNNKEL (reference sequence). The ends lost 3 bases at V and 3 bases at J; junction bases unmatched: 3.

This sequence joins TRBV5-4 and TRBJ2-1, with a tentative D call TRBD2 (5 bases). Per the germline V gene, CDR1 is SGHNT and CDR2 is YYREEE (reference sequence). This CDR3 spans 15 amino acids. V lost 2 bases and J lost 4, with 13 bases in between. The CDR3 bases are TGTGCCAGCAGCTTTGACTACTCAACTTACAATGAGCAGTTCTTC. As protein: CASSFDYSTYNEQFF.

V and J are TRBV19 and TRBJ2-1; 10 nucleotides line up with TRBD2. CDR1 and CDR2 (germline): LNHDA, SQIVND (reference sequence). The CDR3 extends over 14 amino acids. J was trimmed by 7 bases and V by 7 bases; bases with no gene match: 7. The CDR3 sequence is CASIRTSGENEQFF. The CDR3 DNA reads TGTGCCAGTATCCGCACTAGCGGGGAAAATGAGCAGTTCTTC.